One T cell receptor beta chain is described in this entry. Its antigen is currently unknown. The entry originates in a study of Tregs in tolerant kidney transplant recipients. Turning to the study itself: Sorting of CD4+CD25+CD127- cells followed approximately three-day belatacept mixed lymphocyte reactions, sometimes with approximately 5-day graft donor restimulation. Sorting used antibodies to exclude donor cells.

Study observations and caveats: Validation in larger populations is needed because few patients were studied.

TCRdb's table, derived via immunoSEQ multiplex PCR, lists solely in-frame clones and lacks some. The sample holds more than 25,000 clones, approximately 80% seen once. This TCR derives from a human donor in good health. The material sequenced was Tregs from blood cultured with allogeneic cells.

The CDR3 DNA reads as TGTGCCAGCAGCCCTGGGACTAGCGGATCCGAGCAGTTCTTC. Encoded protein: CASSPGTSGSEQFF. This chain uses TRBV11-3 with TRBJ2-1, with 11 bases lining up with TRBD2. V lost 5 bases and J lost 10; bases outside the gene matches: 7. The CDR3 is 14 amino acids. CDR1 is SGHNT, CDR2 YENEEA, per germline.